Each of the 4 T cell receptor beta chains below was sequenced from the same sample in a study of response to subunit inactivated influenza vaccine. MiXCR, applied by TCRdb to the RT-PCR reads, yields one record per CDR3 protein. Counted here are some 600,000 distinct CDR3 sequences, 12% to 15% occurring once; the ten biggest clones make up about 7.6%. Source: PBMCs from blood, taken 14 to 15 days before vaccination. Every receptor here comes from a man aged 45-65 years who received an inactivated influenza vaccine.

This clonotype was detected only a few times. CDR3 bases: TGTGCCAGCAAGGGACAGAATACAGTCTCCTACGAGCAGTACTTC. It encodes CASKGQNTVSYEQYF. The chain combines TRBV28 with TRBJ2-7, with 7 bases that match TRBD1. The CDR3 has 15 residues. The germline V gene has CDR1 MDHEN and CDR2 SYDVKM. The J segment lost 0 bases and the V segment lost 7 bases, leaving 9 bases of the junction unmatched.

This chain links TRBV24-1 with TRBJ1-5; D is possibly TRBD1 (5 bases). CDR3 length: 14 amino acids. Germline CDR1 and CDR2: KGHDR and SFDVKD. V lost 3 bases, J lost 4 bases, and 9 bases lay in between. The CDR3 loop reads CATSDPGPNQPQHF. In DNA form, the CDR3 reads TGTGCCACCAGTGATCCGGGACCGAATCAGCCCCAGCATTTT.

The genes are TRBV4-2 and TRBJ2-5; the D gene is possibly TRBD2 (5 bases). Trimming shortened V by 1 base and J by 4 bases, and 13 bases separated the two germline ends. This CDR3 has 15 residues. From germline, CDR1 is LGHNA and CDR2 YNFKEQ. In DNA form, the CDR3 reads TGTGCCAGCAGCCAAGTGCCGGACTTCAGAGAGACCCAGTACTTC. This codes for CASSQVPDFRETQYF.

This clonotype has only a few counts. The V call is TRBV24-1, the J call TRBJ2-1; 11 bases match TRBD2. Germline values: CDR1 KGHDR, CDR2 SFDVKD. V shed 0 bases and J 7 bases; nucleotides not matched to a gene: 1. This CDR3 region has 15 residues. The CDR3, as DNA: TGTGCCACCAGTGATTTGACTAGCGGGAGTAATGAGCAGTTCTTC. Protein: CATSDLTSGSNEQFF.